One TCR beta chain is described in this entry. The clone's antigen remains unknown. No clone much larger than this one lies a single base away; base qualities are absent. Using the deep immunoSEQ assay, multiplex PCR amplified TCR CDR3 regions from genomic DNA. Extracted genomic DNA from each cell subset was distributed evenly across all wells of several immunoSEQ 96-well plates, and each plate was treated as a replicate. For unsorted PBMC, 250 to 300 ng genomic DNA, equal to 30,000 or so T cell genomes, was loaded into each replicate PCR. Unsorted PBMC genomic DNA was sequenced across ten immunoSEQ deep assay plates. The purified libraries were quantified using a Qubit 3.0 fluorometer, sized with a Bioanalyzer 2100, and then quantified again using the KAPA Library Quantification kit. Every immunoSEQ 96-well plate was sequenced on a dedicated single-read 150-cycle Illumina NextSeq 550 flow cell. Regarding the original processing steps: Because the immunoSEQ output held only junctional sequences and lacked quality scores, the filtering could not match the filtering applied to full-length reads. Sequences were annotated with PyIR, a Python wrapper for IgBLAST v1.9, and V/J genes and CDR3 were assigned using IMGT germline references. Reads were removed for weak V/J assignments (E-value above 1e-6), missing CDR3, stop codons, out-of-frame junctions, or ambiguous translated residues. V3J clonotypes were defined by identical inferred V gene, J gene, and CDR3 amino acid sequence. Percentage overlap between repertoires was calculated by dividing the number of shared unique clonotypes by the size of the smaller repertoire. Three approaches were used to assess repertoire richness: RTK rarefaction, the Chao1 estimator, and Recon v2.1 estimates of unobserved clonotypes. Imported from immuneACCESS, the table was reduced by TCRdb to in-frame sequences with V and J called. These copies leave out some clones; in studies compared against another copy, an unresolved V gene accounts for under half, and the cause of the remainder is not known. V and J calls and clone size are given by that table; D and trimming were obtained from the DNA. Across this sample there are a few hundred thousand clones, with roughly four fifths seen only once. Clones ranked in the top ten supply 9.5% to 15% of the sample.

This sample was taken from a study of shared clonotypes between healthy human individuals (dated by TCRdb to 2020 to 2022). Study-wide context: A few men and two women, aged 18 to 49 years, made up the cohort. Blood TCR repertoires of several healthy adults were deeply sequenced to estimate repertoire size and the extent of clonotype sharing between individuals. Different laboratories and diverse techniques were used to prepare libraries and sequence TCR repertoires, to increase sequencing depth and limit assay-specific biases. Each donor's leukapheresis produced roughly between roughly 0.85 and 9.5 billion PBMCs.

The junction carries 18 bases between V and J, which are trimmed by 8 bases and 5 bases respectively. There are 15 amino acids in the CDR3, from cysteine to phenylalanine inclusive. Only the CDR3 part of the read is kept: 45 bases, read in frame from the first base. For CDR1 and CDR2, the germline V gene lists MDHEN and SYDVKM. The donors were healthy, HIV-negative adults who had no recently reported acute infections or vaccinations. All donors were Caucasian adults living in Nashville, Tennessee, USA. For unsorted samples, 75 million to 90 million PBMCs were counted, and genomic DNA was extracted using the QIAamp DNA Blood Mini kit. Blood was obtained by leukapheresis, after which PBMCs were separated by Ficoll-Histopaque density gradient centrifugation and cryopreserved in liquid nitrogen vapor phase. Overall study outcomes, separate from this receptor: The small number of donors limited the genetic and exposure-history diversity represented. Pairwise subsampling indicated that sequencing depth was expected to affect the degree of clonotype sharing among donors. Sampling was restricted to blood, and TCR repertoires in tissue are likely to differ from TCR repertoires in blood.

The chain employs TRBV28 and TRBJ2-2; the D region possibly corresponds to TRBD2 (6 bases align). Sequenced sample: PBMCs. This clonotype originated in a woman aged 40 to 50 in good health. Some clones in this sample may be carry-over from other donors' samples. The CDR3 amino acid sequence is: CASGSGTFFTGELFF. In nucleotide form, the sequence is TGTGCCAGCGGGTCCGGGACTTTTTTTACCGGGGAGCTGTTTTTT.